The clone carrying this T cell receptor beta chain was observed a few times. Its antigen is currently unknown. Preparation of the TCRbeta library used unique molecular identifiers. TCRdb re-called the PCR reads with MiXCR, one entry per CDR3 protein. The sample yields a few hundred thousand distinct CDR3 sequences, roughly 13% seen once. This entry belongs to a study of T-cell reconstitution after alpha-beta-depleted transplantation in children. Study-level points and caveats: After transplant, at about two months, alpha-beta T cells were reportedly derived from several hundred expanded graft clones. Some patients' high day-60 TCRbeta diversity was attributed to recipient cells surviving conditioning. T-cell numbers and diversity one year post-transplant derived largely from freshly generated T cells.

V was trimmed by 7 bases and J by 9 bases, leaving 10 bases between them. CDR1 is ENHRY, CDR2 SYGVKD, per germline. The CDR3 runs 11 residues. This specimen was PBMCs, mostly from graft donor cells, taken 360 days after TCRalphabeta/CD19-depleted stem cell transplant. The TCR comes from a male patient between 5 and 17 years old who had a stem cell transplant for acute myeloid leukemia, so the T cells may come from the graft donor. J is TRBJ2-1 and V is TRBV10-3; D gene ambiguous. The CDR3 loop reads CAIKIGTEQFF. CDR3 nucleotides: TGTGCCATCAAGATCGGCACTGAGCAGTTCTTC.